Below are 29 T cell receptor beta chains sequenced from a single sample in a study of metastatic and nonmetastatic thyroid tumors. All patients reached thyroid surgery having received no treatment beforehand. TCRdb reprocessed the PCR reads using MiXCR. The table lists tens of thousands of clones, roughly an eighth of them singletons. Input material: tumor tissue. All receptors derive from a female donor with papillary thyroid cancer or a benign thyroid nodule (not recorded which). Some clones in this sample may be carry-over from other donors' samples.

On this clone: Possible read error: a much larger clone is one base away. The chain employs TRBV7-8 and TRBJ1-2, with a weak D call TRBD1 (5 bases). This CDR3 region has 14 residues. Germline V gene lookup returns CDR1 SGHVS and CDR2 FQNEAQ. The CDR3 here is CASSQTTENYDYTF. The CDR3 nucleotides read TGTGCCAGCAGCCAAACGACAGAGAACTATGACTACACCTTC.

This clone was recorded many times. The V and J genes are TRBV7-3 and TRBJ2-1; the D gene is possibly TRBD2 (6 bases). The CDR3 covers 14 residues. Trimming pared 2 bases from V and 6 bases from J, leaving 11 bases between. The germline V gene encodes CDR1 SGHTA and CDR2 FQGTGA. This CDR3 reads CASSLSGVGNEQFF. The CDR3 nucleotides are TGTGCCAGCAGCTTATCGGGAGTGGGCAATGAGCAGTTCTTC.

The chain uses TRBV5-5 and TRBJ1-5; D not certain. The CDR3 spans 13 residues. V lost 5 bases and J 5 bases, leaving 11 bases between the germline ends. CDR1 is SGHKS and CDR2 is YYEKEE in the germline V gene (reference sequence). The CDR3 loop reads CASSLIWDQPQHF. CDR3 DNA sequence: TGTGCCAGCAGTCTTATCTGGGATCAGCCCCAGCATTTT.

This clone was picked up a small number of times. V and J are TRBV18 and TRBJ2-3; 13 bases match TRBD2. In germline, CDR1 is KGHSH, CDR2 LQKENI. Trimming removed 4 bases from V and 4 bases from J; junction bases left unmatched: 2. This CDR3 region has 15 residues. CDR3 bases: TGTGCCAGCTCACGGGGACTAGCGGGACCAGATACGCAGTATTTT. Its translation is CASSRGLAGPDTQYF.

This clone was seen at least ten times. V usage is TRBV2 and J usage is TRBJ1-1; D perhaps matches TRBD1 (6 bases). From germline, CDR1 is SNHLY and CDR2 FYNNEI. The CDR3 spans 15 residues. The V end lost 7 bases, the J end lost 1 base, and 16 bases lay between the germline ends. The CDR3 nucleotides are TGTGCCAGCACTTCGGCGGCGGGACAGAACACTGAAGCTTTCTTT. It yields the protein CASTSAAGQNTEAFF.

This rearrangement joins TRBV5-1 to TRBJ1-4, with no clear D. CDR1 and CDR2 (germline): SGHRS, YFSETQ. Trimming cost V 4 bases and J 2 bases, with 15 bases left between them. This CDR3 spans 16 amino acids. The CDR3 protein is CASSQGRSVTNEKLFF. CDR3 sequence (DNA): TGCGCCAGCAGCCAAGGGCGAAGTGTGACTAATGAAAAACTGTTTTTT.

This clone was detected only a few times. A much larger clone differs by one base, so this may be a read error. This chain connects TRBV12-3 or TRBV12-4 to TRBJ2-3; 11 positions agree with TRBD1. The CDR3 sequence is 16 residues long. J lost 7 bases, V lost 4 bases, and 10 bases had no gene match. The CDR3 loop reads CASSYHGTGGPYTQYF. As DNA, the CDR3 is TGTGCCAGCAGTTATCACGGGACAGGGGGACCATATACGCAGTATTTT.

This clone was detected only a few times. The J gene is TRBJ2-7, the V gene TRBV28; D gene ambiguous. CDR3 size: 16 residues. V gave up 3 bases and J gave up 7 bases, with 22 bases separating them. Germline V gives CDR1 MDHEN, CDR2 SYDVKM. The CDR3 loop is CASSFATWSNPLEQYF. The CDR3 DNA sequence: TGTGCCAGCAGTTTTGCTACCTGGTCCAACCCTTTGGAGCAGTACTTC.

This clone was seen repeatedly, ten times or more. V gene TRBV12-3 or TRBV12-4 combines with J gene TRBJ2-7; the match to TRBD2 covers 7 bases. The CDR3 length is 16 residues. V shed 6 bases and J 2 bases; nucleotides not matched to a gene: 13. The DNA of the CDR3 is TGTGCCAGCAGCCTCCATCGGGGGGACGTAACCTACGAGCAGTACTTC. Translated, it gives CASSLHRGDVTYEQYF.

This clone occurred many times. J is TRBJ2-1 and V is TRBV6-1, with TRBD2 as a possible D gene (5 bases). The CDR3 runs to 12 residues. V shed 6 bases and J shed 14 bases, with 17 bases lying between them. In germline, CDR1 is MNHNS, CDR2 SASEGT. The CDR3 DNA reads as TGTGCCAGCAGCCCCGAACAAGCGAGGGAGTTCTTC. Translation: CASSPEQAREFF.

Many counts were recorded for this clone. V usage is TRBV5-6 and J usage is TRBJ1-4; TRBD1 agrees at 9 bases. The CDR3 length is 16 residues. CDR1 SGHDT and CDR2 YYEEEE come from the germline V gene. Losses at the gene ends were 4 bases for V and 1 base for J; bases not matched to a gene: 5. The CDR3 spells CASSMGQGGTNEKLFF. CDR3 sequence (DNA): TGTGCCAGCAGCATGGGACAGGGTGGAACTAATGAAAAACTGTTTTTT.

This clone has a count of ten or more. This chain uses TRBV28 with TRBJ1-2; D remains unclear. CDR3 length equals 14 residues. V lost 3 bases and J 5 bases, leaving 13 bases between the germline ends. Germline CDR1 reads MDHEN; CDR2 reads SYDVKM. CDR3 residues: CASSLGSGRYGYTF. The CDR3 nucleotides read TGTGCCAGCAGTTTGGGCAGCGGGAGATATGGCTACACCTTC.

In regard to this clone: One end of the junction is discordant with germline, which a read error may explain. Other nucleotide sequences in the sample specify the same CDR3. The rearrangement uses TRBV7-9 and TRBJ2-2, with no clear D. This CDR3 is built from 15 residues. CDR1 is SEHNR, CDR2 FQNEAQ, per germline (reference sequence). The CDR3 bases are TGTGCCAGCAGCTTCTCGGGCTTGAGCACCGGTGAGCTGTTTTTT. Its protein product is CASSFSGLSTGELFF.

This clone was picked up many times. The chain uses TRBV28 and TRBJ1-1; 10 bases match TRBD1. This CDR3 is 14 amino acids long. The germline V gene encodes CDR1 MDHEN and CDR2 SYDVKM. Trimming took 9 bases from V and 3 from J; bases not matched to a gene: 7. This CDR3 reads CASRTGGIDTEAFF. CDR3 nucleotide sequence: TGTGCCAGTCGGACAGGGGGTATCGACACTGAAGCTTTCTTT.

This clone has at least ten counts. The chain is built from TRBV19 and TRBJ1-2; 9 nucleotides match TRBD1. Trimming removed 5 bases from V and 6 bases from J; junction bases left unmatched: 4. The CDR3 runs to 13 residues. The V gene's germline CDR1 is LNHDA and CDR2 SQIVND (reference sequence). The DNA of the CDR3 is TGTGCCAGTAGTTTGGACAGGGGCCATGGCTACACCTTC. Protein sequence: CASSLDRGHGYTF.

This clone was counted many times. CDR3: CSARRDGDEKLFF. CDR3 nucleotide sequence: TGCAGTGCTAGGAGGGACGGCGATGAAAAACTGTTTTTT. This rearrangement joins TRBV20-1 to TRBJ1-4, with a tentative D call TRBD1 (5 bases). Trimming took 3 bases from V and 6 from J, leaving 11 bases between them. This CDR3 is built from 13 residues. Per the germline V gene, CDR1 is DFQATT and CDR2 is SNEGSKA (reference sequence).

This clone was recorded many times. The gene calls are TRBV6-5 and TRBJ2-3; tentative D call: TRBD1 (5 bases). The germline CDR1 and CDR2 sequences are MNHEY and SVGAGI. Trimming removed 0 bases at V and 3 bases at J, with 10 bases between. The CDR3 consists of 15 residues. CDR3 region: CASSYSAGWTDTQYF. The DNA for the CDR3 is TGTGCCAGCAGTTACTCGGCAGGGTGGACAGATACGCAGTATTTT.

This clone was detected a few times. It may be a read error: a sequence one base away is much more abundant. This chain uses TRBV6-1 with TRBJ2-5; D might be TRBD1 (6 bases). The CDR3 totals 13 residues. Looked up from germline, CDR1 is MNHNS and CDR2 is SASEGT. Here the CDR3 DNA reads TGTGCCAGCAGGGGACACGTTCAAGATACCCAGTACTTC. It specifies CASRGHVQDTQYF.

Remarks on this clone: Given a much more abundant clone one base away, this may be a read error. This rearrangement joins TRBV12-3 or TRBV12-4 to TRBJ1-4; D not resolved. Trimming shortened V by 5 bases and J by 5 bases, and 15 bases separated the two germline ends. The CDR3 spans 15 residues. CDR3 DNA sequence: TGTGCCAGCAGTCCCCAATTTGCAGAGAATGAAAAACTGTTTTTT. It translates to CASSPQFAENEKLFF.

This clone appeared many times. The chain has TRBV6-1 and TRBJ2-1, with 7 bases fitting TRBD2. The J segment lost 9 bases and the V segment lost 4 bases, leaving 6 bases of the junction unmatched. Germline CDR1 is MNHNS and CDR2 is SASEGT. This CDR3 has 13 amino acids. The CDR3 coding sequence is TGTGCCAGCAGTGGAAGACTAGCATTTGAGCAGTTCTTC. Translation: CASSGRLAFEQFF.

The sample holds many counts of this clone. This specimen includes other DNA sequences encoding the same CDR3. The V gene is TRBV29-1, the J gene TRBJ1-1; maybe TRBD1 (6 bases). Germline lookup yields CDR1 SQVTM and CDR2 ANQGSEA. The V end lost 4 bases, the J end lost 0 bases, and 12 bases lay between the germline ends. The CDR3 sequence is 14 residues long. CDR3 DNA sequence: TGCAGCGTTGTGGAGGGGGGGATGAACACTGAAGCTTTCTTT. Amino acid sequence: CSVVEGGMNTEAFF.

The V and J genes are TRBV11-1 and TRBJ2-1; tentative D call: TRBD1 (6 bases). Trimming shortened V by 0 bases and J by 3 bases, and 18 bases separated the two germline ends. The CDR3 sequence is 18 residues long. Germline V CDR1 and CDR2: SGHAT, FQDESV (reference sequence). The chain's CDR3 is CASSLAVTSQGIYNEQFF. As DNA, the CDR3 is TGTGCCAGCAGCTTAGCGGTGACTTCTCAGGGGATCTACAATGAGCAGTTCTTC.

About this clone: One junction end does not reproduce the germline sequence, and a read error may be involved. The chain uses TRBV6-2 or TRBV6-3 and TRBJ2-2; 7 nucleotides agree with TRBD2. Per the germline V gene, CDR1 is MNHEY and CDR2 is SVGEGT. This CDR3 contains 20 residues. CDR3 region: CASSYSGGIVPGGNTGELFF. The CDR3, as DNA: TGTGCCAGCAGTTACTCCGGTGGGATTGTGCCCGGGGGGAACACCGGCGAGCTGTTTTTT.

This clone was counted at least ten times. J is TRBJ1-1 and V is TRBV4-1; D is undetermined. Germline CDR1 MGHRA, CDR2 YSYEKL. The length of the CDR3 is 13 residues. V lost 3 bases to trimming and J lost 1 base, with 6 bases between them. CDR3: CASSQGKNTEAFF. Here the CDR3 DNA reads TGCGCCAGCAGCCAGGGGAAGAACACTGAAGCTTTCTTT.

This clone was observed many times. The chain has TRBV29-1 and TRBJ1-2, with a possible D match to TRBD1 (5 bases). V lost 3 bases and J lost 4, with 9 bases in between. CDR3 size: 12 residues. The germline CDR1 and CDR2 sequences are SQVTM and ANQGSEA. As DNA, the CDR3 is TGCAGCGTTGACGGGGGGGGCTATGGCTACACCTTC. Its protein product is CSVDGGGYGYTF.

The chain joins TRBV11-2 to TRBJ1-1; D gene unclear. The CDR3 spans 13 residues. Trimming left V 2 bases short and J 11 bases short, with 15 bases between. Germline-derived CDR1 and CDR2 are SGHAT and FQNNGV. The CDR3 DNA reads TGTGCCAGCAGCTTATCATCCGATGGGTTTGCTTTCTTT. This encodes CASSLSSDGFAFF.

There are many counts of this clone. The J gene is TRBJ2-1, the V gene TRBV20-1; TRBD2 might be the D (7 bases). Per the germline V gene, CDR1 is DFQATT and CDR2 is SNEGSKA (reference sequence). CDR3 size: 14 residues. The CDR3 spells CSLGGQTDYNEQFF. CDR3 coding DNA: TGCAGCCTGGGGGGGCAGACGGATTACAATGAGCAGTTCTTC.

This clone showed up many times. This chain connects TRBV6-6 to TRBJ1-3; 8 bases line up with TRBD1. The trim removed 2 bases at V and 4 bases at J, leaving 7 bases unmatched. This CDR3 is 16 amino acids long. Germline CDR1 is MNHNY and CDR2 is SVGAGI (reference sequence). CDR3 in amino acids: CASSYRVTGAGNTIYF. In DNA form, the CDR3 reads TGTGCCAGCAGTTACCGGGTGACAGGGGCGGGAAACACCATATATTTT.

This clone was counted many times. The rearrangement joins TRBV5-1 to TRBJ2-5; D is ambiguous. CDR1 is SGHRS and CDR2 is YFSETQ in the germline V gene. V was trimmed by 1 base and J by 3 bases, leaving 13 bases between them. CDR3 length: 15 residues. In nucleotides, the CDR3 is TGCGCCAGCAGCTTGTGGGCCTTGTTGAAAGAGACCCAGTACTTC. Translating gives CASSLWALLKETQYF.